This T cell receptor beta chain was documented in a study of cytomegalovirus exposure and HLA in healthy donors. Findings and caveats of the study: It was shown in a later analysis that HLA-associated TCR beta chains were more clonally expanded than other, equally common chains. Rarity marked most TCR sequences, yet some public TCRs occurred in many donors.

In the case of this clone: Antigen: not known.

The PCR made use of 60 Vbeta and 13 Jbeta primers. The assay was immunoSEQ multiplex PCR, and TCRdb's table has in-frame clones only and misses some. The repertoire holds approximately 170,000 clones, about 85% seen once, with 1% in the top ten. The CDR3 length is 16 residues. Losses at the gene ends were 0 bases for V and 4 bases for J; bases not matched to a gene: 8. Germline lookup yields CDR1 GTSNPN and CDR2 SVGIG (reference sequence). The origin of this receptor is a boy aged 2 to 9 in good health and CMV-seronegative. The chain has TRBV30 and TRBJ2-3, with 9 nucleotides matching TRBD1. The sequencing sample was made of PBMCs. CDR3 sequence reads: CAWSVQGQGPSDTQYF. The DNA for the CDR3 is TGTGCCTGGAGTGTACAGGGACAGGGTCCTTCAGATACGCAGTATTTT.